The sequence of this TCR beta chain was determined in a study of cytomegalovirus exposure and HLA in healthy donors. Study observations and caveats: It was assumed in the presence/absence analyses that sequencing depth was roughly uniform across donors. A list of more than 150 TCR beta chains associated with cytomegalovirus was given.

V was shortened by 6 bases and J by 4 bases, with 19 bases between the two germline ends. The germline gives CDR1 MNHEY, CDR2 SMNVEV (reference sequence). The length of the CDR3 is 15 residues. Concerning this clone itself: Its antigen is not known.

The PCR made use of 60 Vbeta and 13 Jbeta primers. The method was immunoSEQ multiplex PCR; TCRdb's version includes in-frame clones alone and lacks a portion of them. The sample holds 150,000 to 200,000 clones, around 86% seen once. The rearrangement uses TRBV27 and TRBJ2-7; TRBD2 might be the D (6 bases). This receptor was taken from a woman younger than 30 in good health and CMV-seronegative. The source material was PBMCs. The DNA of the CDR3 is TGTGCCAGCAGCCGCGGGACCCCTCCTTTTTACGAGCAGTACTTC. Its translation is CASSRGTPPFYEQYF.